The 3 T cell receptor beta chains in this list originate from one sample, sequenced in a study of T-cell memory formation after mild COVID-19. TCRdb passed the 5' RACE reads through MiXCR, listing each CDR3 protein once. This table has some 260,000 distinct CDR3 sequences, about 16% appearing once. What was sequenced was PBMCs or a T cell subset sorted from them (not recorded which). These receptors came from a man aged 18 to 30 who had mild COVID-19 (a few samples of this study predate the infection). Cell type and time point are not known.

The V call is TRBV2, the J call TRBJ2-5, with TRBD2 identical over 14 bases. V was clipped by 6 bases and J by 7 bases; unmatched bases: 7. Per germline, CDR1 SNHLY and CDR2 FYNNEI. The CDR3 spans 15 residues. CDR3 coding DNA: TGTGCCAGCAGAGGACTAGCGGGGGGCCGTGGGACCCAGTACTTC. Amino acids: CASRGLAGGRGTQYF.

The chain is built from TRBV7-2 and TRBJ1-6; D ambiguous. The germline gives CDR1 SGHTA, CDR2 FQGNSA. Trimming removed 2 bases from V and 4 bases from J, with 9 bases in between. This CDR3 is 15 amino acids long. CDR3 bases: TGTGCCAGCAGCTTAATACGGCCATATAATTCACCCCTCCACTTT. Its protein product is CASSLIRPYNSPLHF.

The rearrangement links TRBV5-6 to TRBJ2-3; 7 bases are shared with TRBD1. With 3 bases clipped from V and 2 bases from J, the junction kept 6 bases outside the gene matches. The length of the CDR3 is 15 residues. CDR1 is SGHDT and CDR2 is YYEEEE in the germline V gene. CDR3 loop: CASSYSGTVTDTQYF. CDR3 sequence (DNA): TGTGCCAGCAGCTACTCTGGGACAGTCACAGATACGCAGTATTTT. Filled out from reference TRBV5-6 and TRBJ2-3, the complete variable domain reads DAGVTQSPTHLIKTRGQQVTLRCSPKSGHDTVSWYQQALGQGPQFIFQYYEEEERQRGNFPDRFSGHQFPNYSSELNVNALLLGDSALYLCASSYSGTVTDTQYFGPGTRLTVL.